Listed below are T cell receptor beta chains from one sample, sequenced in a study of blood T cell repertoires in COVID-19. The table came from immunoSEQ multiplex PCR; TCRdb's copy has only in-frame clones and leaves some out. The sample lists about 160,000 clones; over 75% were seen once. Specimen: PBMCs or T cells enriched from blood (not recorded which). The receptors stem from a man aged 35-49 years who had recovered from COVID-19. CDR3s include the opening cysteine and the closing phenylalanine or tryptophan. The D gene is left open where the match is weak. Clone size is not always given. Where it is, it says once, few, many or a class for expanded clones.

TRBV6-4	-	-	TRBJ2-3	TGTGCCAGGGGACTCCCTAATTTCACAGATACGCAGTATTTT	CARGLPNFTDTQYF
TRBV5-1	once	TRBD1	TRBJ2-5	TGCGCCAGCAGCCGACAGGGTCAAGAGACCCAGTACTTC	CASSRQGQETQYF
TRBV4-1	-	-	TRBJ2-7	TGCGCCAGCAGCCAAGACGTAGGGGACACGGTTAACTACGAGCAGTACTTC	CASSQDVGDTVNYEQYF
TRBV27	once	-	TRBJ1-2	TGTGCCAGCAGTTTTCAGGGGACCTATGGCTACACCTTC	CASSFQGTYGYTF
TRBV7-2	-	-	TRBJ1-6	TGTGCCAGCAGCTTAGTGGGCAGCTCCTATAATTCACCCCTCCACTTT	CASSLVGSSYNSPLHF
TRBV11-2	-	TRBD2	TRBJ2-7	TGTGCCAGCAGCCGATCAGCGGGATCGAGCTCCTACGAGCAGTACTTC	CASSRSAGSSSYEQYF
TRBV5-1	-	-	TRBJ2-2	TGCGCCAGCAGCCTACTAGAAAACACCGGGGAGCTGTTTTTT	CASSLLENTGELFF
TRBV27	-	-	TRBJ1-1	TGTGCCAGCAGCCCGCTACAGGGATCATCTGAAGCTTTCTTT	CASSPLQGSSEAFF
TRBV29-1	-	-	TRBJ1-1	TGCAGCGTGGAGGTACCGGGACACCTCGGAGCTTTCTTT	CSVEVPGHLGAFF
TRBV4-1	once	TRBD1	TRBJ1-1	TGCGCCAGCAGCATTCAGGGGGCGCGAACTGAAGCTTTCTTT	CASSIQGARTEAFF
TRBV6-5	-	TRBD2	TRBJ2-5	TGTGCCAGCAGCAAAGAGCGGGGGGTCCAAGAGACCCAGTACTTC	CASSKERGVQETQYF
TRBV5-1	once	TRBD1	TRBJ2-1	TGCGCCAGCAGAACAGGGGTGGGAAGCTCCTACAATGAGCAGTTCTTC	CASRTGVGSSYNEQFF
TRBV19	-	TRBD1	TRBJ2-1	TGTGCCAGTACTCCTAGGGGGACAGGGGCCTACAATGAGCAGTTCTTC	CASTPRGTGAYNEQFF
TRBV12-3/TRBV12-4	-	-	TRBJ1-2	TGTGCCAGCAGGCCAGGCAGATCTGGCTACACCTTC	CASRPGRSGYTF
TRBV5-1	-	-	TRBJ2-3	TGCGCCAGCAGCTTGTTGGGCGATACGCAGTATTTT	CASSLLGDTQYF
TRBV19	once	TRBD2	TRBJ2-1	TGTGCCAGCGGACTAGCGGGGGACAATGAGCAGTTCTTC	CASGLAGDNEQFF
TRBV9	-	-	TRBJ1-5	TGTGCCAGCAGCGTAGGAGGGGGTGGGGGTCAGCCCCAGCATTTT	CASSVGGGGGQPQHF
TRBV5-1	-	-	TRBJ2-3	TGCGCCAGCAGCTTGTTTACGGGGGGCAAAGATACGCAGTATTTT	CASSLFTGGKDTQYF
TRBV30	-	TRBD1	TRBJ2-2	TGTGCCTGGAGTGCCGGGACAGCCGGGGAGCTGTTTTTT	CAWSAGTAGELFF
TRBV3-1/TRBV3-2	-	TRBD2	TRBJ2-3	TGTGCCAGCAGCCCGACCAGAGTAGCGGGGACTAGCACAGATACGCAGTATTTT	CASSPTRVAGTSTDTQYF
TRBV6-5	-	-	TRBJ1-3	TGTGCCAGCACCACCGGGGGGAGGCGAAACACCATATATTTT	CASTTGGRRNTIYF
TRBV27	-	-	TRBJ1-3	TGTGCCAGCAGTTTAACTTTTGTGACTGGAAACACCATATATTTT	CASSLTFVTGNTIYF
TRBV6-2/TRBV6-3	-	-	TRBJ2-3	TGTGCCAGCAGTTACGGGACTGCGGGGACGCAGTATTTT	CASSYGTAGTQYF
TRBV9	-	TRBD1	TRBJ1-3	TGTGCCAGCAGCGTATTGGGGACAGGGGGAAGCGCTGGAAACACCATATATTTT	CASSVLGTGGSAGNTIYF
TRBV5-6	-	-	TRBJ1-5	TGTGCCAGCAGCCAGGACGCAGGGAATAGCAATCAGCCCCAGCATTTT	CASSQDAGNSNQPQHF
TRBV10-3	-	TRBD2	TRBJ2-3	TGTGCCATCAGTGGCGGACTAGCGGCGGTCCCAGATACGCAGTATTTT	CAISGGLAAVPDTQYF
TRBV6-1	-	-	TRBJ1-2	TGTGCCAGCAGTGAACTGGGGGCGCCCTACTATGGCTACACCTTC	CASSELGAPYYGYTF
TRBV7-9	-	TRBD1	TRBJ1-3	TGTGCCAGCAGCTGGAGGGGACAGGGGCACGGAAACACCATATATTTT	CASSWRGQGHGNTIYF
TRBV5-1	few	TRBD2	TRBJ2-3	TGCGCCAGCAGCCGTAACGCGGGGCGGGGGGGAACAGATACGCAGTATTTT	CASSRNAGRGGTDTQYF
TRBV5-8	-	TRBD2	TRBJ2-3	TGTGCCAGCAGCCCGGGACTAGCGGGGCCGACAGATACGCAGTATTTT	CASSPGLAGPTDTQYF
TRBV30	-	-	TRBJ1-3	TGTGCCTGGAGTGTAGCTCGGTCAGGCCCTGGAAACACCATATATTTT	CAWSVARSGPGNTIYF
TRBV19	-	-	TRBJ1-2	TGTGCCAGTACCTCGCGGGGAGGCGACTATGGCTACACCTTC	CASTSRGGDYGYTF